These 12 T cell receptor beta chains were all obtained from the same sample, sequenced in a study of cytomegalovirus exposure and HLA in healthy donors. Vbeta (60) and Jbeta (13) primers were used in the PCR. Assay used: immunoSEQ multiplex PCR; TCRdb lists only in-frame clones, some missing. The data contain roughly 200,000 clones, roughly four fifths of them singletons. The material sequenced was PBMCs. The receptors derive from a man in his forties in good health and CMV-seropositive.

The J gene is TRBJ1-2, the V gene TRBV29-1, with a weak D call TRBD1 (6 bases). Per the germline V gene, CDR1 is SQVTM and CDR2 is ANQGSEA. The CDR3 extends over 13 amino acids. V shed 6 bases and J shed 4 bases, with 15 bases lying between them. The chain's CDR3 is CSVGQQNIYGYTF. CDR3 DNA sequence: TGCAGCGTCGGACAGCAGAACATCTATGGCTACACCTTC.

The chain has TRBV6-5 and TRBJ1-2, with TRBD1 matching 7 bases. V lost 6 bases to trimming and J lost 5 bases; unmatched junction nucleotides: 9. The CDR3 consists of 14 residues. Germline CDR1 and CDR2: MNHEY and SVGAGI. CDR3 sequence: CASRTTGVAYGYTF. The DNA of the CDR3 is TGTGCCAGCAGAACCACAGGGGTTGCGTATGGCTACACCTTC.

The V gene is TRBV6-1, the J gene TRBJ2-7; 11 bases map to TRBD1. The germline V gene has CDR1 MNHNS and CDR2 SASEGT. The length of the CDR3 is 15 residues. V shed 8 bases, J shed 8 bases, and the junction held 14 bases outside the gene matches. CDR3 bases: TGTGCCAGCCTCGGACAGGGGGCGCCAAGTGGGCAGCAGTACTTC. This gives the protein CASLGQGAPSGQQYF.

This clone has only a few counts. This chain links TRBV5-1 with TRBJ2-5; 16 positions agree with TRBD2. This CDR3 is 16 amino acids long. Germline assignment: CDR1 SGHRS and CDR2 YFSETQ. Losses at the gene ends were 3 bases for V and 4 bases for J; bases not matched to a gene: 3. The CDR3 loop reads CASSSGLAGGRETQYF. As DNA, the CDR3 is TGCGCCAGCAGCTCGGGACTAGCGGGGGGGCGAGAGACCCAGTACTTC. Combining the CDR3 with reference TRBV5-1 and TRBJ2-5 gives the whole variable domain KAGVTQTPRYLIKTRGQQVTLSCSPISGHRSVSWYQQTPGQGLQFLFEYFSETQRNKGNFPGRFSGRQFSNSRSEMNVSTLELGDSALYLCASSSGLAGGRETQYFGPGTRLLVL.

The chain carries TRBV15 and TRBJ2-1; the match to TRBD2 covers 9 bases. The V segment lost 0 bases and the J segment 6 bases; nucleotides outside the gene matches: 6. The CDR3 runs 16 residues. CDR1 LNHNV and CDR2 YYDKDF come from the germline V gene (reference sequence). The CDR3 coding sequence is TGTGCCACCAGCAGAGATATGGCTAGCGGGATCAATGAGCAGTTCTTC. It translates to CATSRDMASGINEQFF.

The chain uses TRBV7-8 and TRBJ2-2; D unresolved. V lost 5 bases, J lost 3 bases, and 7 bases lay in between. CDR3 size: 13 residues. Germline CDR1 is SGHVS and CDR2 is FQNEAQ. The CDR3 sequence is CASSHSYTGELFF. Written as DNA, the CDR3 is TGTGCCAGCAGCCATAGCTACACCGGGGAGCTGTTTTTT.

The rearrangement links TRBV6-1 to TRBJ2-7; tentative D call: TRBD1 (7 bases). The CDR3 spans 15 residues. V dropped 3 bases and J dropped 5 bases, with 17 bases sitting between them. The V gene's germline CDR1 is MNHNS and CDR2 SASEGT. The CDR3 sequence is CASSDGARGVDEQYF. The CDR3 DNA is TGTGCCAGCAGTGATGGTGCCAGGGGGGTCGACGAGCAGTACTTC.

J is TRBJ2-7 and V is TRBV6-1, with D possibly being TRBD1 (6 bases). V gave up 6 bases and J gave up 5 bases, with 20 bases separating them. This CDR3 comprises 15 residues. Germline V lookup: CDR1 MNHNS, CDR2 SASEGT. The CDR3 is CASRATRDKGNEQYF. The CDR3 DNA reads TGTGCCAGCAGGGCGACCCGGGACAAGGGAAACGAGCAGTACTTC.

The chain employs TRBV19 and TRBJ2-4; weak D call: TRBD2 (5 bases). This CDR3 region has 19 residues. V lost 5 bases to trimming and J lost 0 bases, with 23 bases between them. CDR1 is LNHDA, CDR2 SQIVND, per germline (reference sequence). Here the CDR3 DNA reads TGTGCCAGTAGTCCTCGACCCTCGGAGGCCGTCGTAGCCAAAAACATTCAGTACTTC. Its translation: CASSPRPSEAVVAKNIQYF.

The genes are TRBV5-1 and TRBJ1-1; no reliable D call. Germline assignment: CDR1 SGHRS and CDR2 YFSETQ. The V end was cut by 4 bases, the J end by 0 bases, with 7 bases between. This CDR3 comprises 13 residues. The CDR3 DNA sequence: TGCGCCAGCAGCCCTAGTGTGAACACTGAAGCTTTCTTT. It codes for CASSPSVNTEAFF. Full variable domain (remainder filled in from reference TRBV5-1 and TRBJ1-1): KAGVTQTPRYLIKTRGQQVTLSCSPISGHRSVSWYQQTPGQGLQFLFEYFSETQRNKGNFPGRFSGRQFSNSRSEMNVSTLELGDSALYLCASSPSVNTEAFFGQGTRLTVV.

The J gene is TRBJ1-6, the V gene TRBV30, with D perhaps TRBD1 (6 bases). The CDR3 sequence is 14 residues long. The germline gives CDR1 GTSNPN, CDR2 SVGIG (reference sequence). V was cut by 0 bases and J by 6 bases, with 9 bases left in between. The CDR3 region is CAWSVGALNSPLHF. The CDR3 coding sequence is TGTGCCTGGAGTGTGGGGGCTCTTAATTCACCCCTCCACTTT. The full variable domain, its missing parts supplied by reference TRBV30 and TRBJ1-6, is SQTIHQWPATLVQPVGSPLSLECTVEGTSNPNLYWYRQAAGRGLQLLFYSVGIGQISSEVPQNLSASRPQDRQFILSSKKLLLSDSGFYLCAWSVGALNSPLHFGNGTRLTVT.

This clone was seen just once. This sequence joins TRBV4-2 and TRBJ2-3; D unclear. Trimming removed 1 base from V and 4 bases from J, with 9 bases in between. The CDR3 extends over 14 amino acids. CDR1 is LGHNA and CDR2 is YNFKEQ in the germline V gene. The CDR3 sequence is CASSQASSPDTQYF. The CDR3 region has the DNA TGTGCCAGCAGCCAAGCTAGTAGTCCAGATACGCAGTATTTT.